The rows below give T cell receptor beta chains drawn from one sample of a study of cytomegalovirus exposure and HLA in healthy donors. Some clones are missing from TCRdb's copy, which holds only in-frame ones; the method was immunoSEQ multiplex PCR. Of around 150,000 clones listed, approximately 82% are singletons. The sample comprised PBMCs. These receptors all come from a man between 18 and 35 years old in good health and CMV-seropositive. The CDR3 runs from the conserved cysteine through the conserved F or W. Each record gives: clone size, V gene, D gene, J gene, CDR3 protein, CDR3 DNA. D genes are given only for firm matches. The size of a clone is reported for some rows only, either as once, few or many, or as a class for expanded clones.

>-|TRBV7-9|TRBD2|TRBJ2-2
CASSFYGRLNTGELFF
TGTGCCAGCAGCTTCTACGGGAGGCTGAACACCGGGGAGCTGTTTTTT
>few|TRBV5-4|TRBD2|TRBJ2-7
CASSPGLAGKGAPYEQYF
TGTGCCAGCAGCCCGGGACTAGCGGGAAAAGGAGCCCCCTACGAGCAGTACTTC
>-|TRBV9|TRBD2|TRBJ2-3
CASSVGGSGSLGDTQYF
TGTGCCAGCAGCGTAGGTGGTAGCGGGAGCCTTGGGGATACGCAGTATTTT
>few|TRBV6-5|TRBD2|TRBJ2-7
CASRLSGRGNGQYF
TGTGCCAGCAGACTTAGCGGGAGGGGGAACGGGCAGTACTTC
>-|TRBV1|-|TRBJ2-7
CTSSQARFWEHHYEQYF
TGCACCAGCAGCCAAGCCCGCTTTTGGGAGCATCACTACGAGCAGTACTTC
>few|TRBV11-2|TRBD2|TRBJ2-7
CASSFRLAGLYEQYF
TGTGCCAGCAGCTTCCGACTAGCGGGCCTCTACGAGCAGTACTTC
>-|TRBV19|-|TRBJ1-3
CASTGVGGNTIYF
TGTGCCAGTACCGGGGTTGGAGGAAACACCATATATTTT
>-|TRBV15|TRBD1|TRBJ1-5
CATSRQYRGDVPQHF
TGTGCCACCAGCAGACAATACAGGGGAGATGTCCCCCAGCATTTT
>few|TRBV7-9|TRBD1|TRBJ2-7
CASRTIGTGPYEQYF
TGTGCCAGCAGAACGATAGGGACAGGACCCTACGAGCAGTACTTC
>once|TRBV11-3|TRBD2|TRBJ2-3
CASSPPSGADRDTQYF
TGTGCCAGCAGCCCGCCTAGCGGCGCGGATAGGGATACGCAGTATTTT
>-|TRBV28|TRBD1|TRBJ2-7
CASTSRVQGGEQYF
TGTGCCAGCACCTCCAGGGTACAGGGGGGCGAGCAGTACTTC
>-|TRBV19|TRBD2|TRBJ2-7
CASSRGLPTYEQYF
TGTGCCAGTAGTCGGGGACTACCAACCTACGAGCAGTACTTC
>once|TRBV6-1|TRBD2|TRBJ2-1
CASSAVYLGTTEQFF
TGTGCCAGCAGTGCGGTTTACTTGGGGACTACAGAGCAGTTCTTC
>-|TRBV7-9|TRBD1|TRBJ1-5
CASSSTGGSQPQHF
TGTGCCAGCAGTTCGACAGGGGGAAGTCAGCCCCAGCATTTT
>few|TRBV11-2|-|TRBJ2-7
CASSLVAAYEQYF
TGTGCCAGCAGCTTAGTGGCAGCCTACGAGCAGTACTTC
>few|TRBV28|TRBD2|TRBJ2-1
CASRTSGGGGRNEQFF
TGTGCCAGCAGGACCTCCGGCGGGGGGGGGCGCAATGAGCAGTTCTTC
>-|TRBV10-2|-|TRBJ1-5
CASSAYSNQPQHF
TGCGCCAGCAGTGCGTATAGCAATCAGCCCCAGCATTTT
>-|TRBV28|-|TRBJ2-1
CASSTGLEQFF
TGTGCCAGCAGTACGGGACTTGAGCAGTTCTTC
>-|TRBV28|-|TRBJ1-5
CASRPIQGSSLNQPQHF
TGTGCCAGCAGGCCGATTCAGGGGTCGTCTCTCAATCAGCCCCAGCATTTT
>-|TRBV19|-|TRBJ2-2
CASSAVQGTGELFF
TGTGCCAGTAGTGCGGTACAGGGAACCGGGGAGCTGTTTTTT
>-|TRBV7-9|-|TRBJ1-1
CASSLQGRNTEAFF
TGTGCCAGCAGTTTGCAGGGGAGGAACACTGAAGCTTTCTTT
>-|TRBV29-1|-|TRBJ2-3
CSVGRGRGSTDTQYF
TGCAGCGTTGGAAGGGGCAGGGGAAGCACAGATACGCAGTATTTT
>-|TRBV5-1|-|TRBJ2-1
CASSLVGELNEQFF
TGCGCCAGCAGCTTAGTAGGGGAATTGAATGAGCAGTTCTTC
>-|TRBV23-1|-|TRBJ1-2
CASSQQITGFSGYTF
TGCGCCAGCAGTCAACAAATCACAGGCTTTAGTGGCTACACCTTC
>-|TRBV5-6|-|TRBJ1-3
CASSPWAGVGNTIYF
TGTGCCAGCAGCCCTTGGGCAGGGGTCGGAAACACCATATATTTT